This entry lists 12 T cell receptor beta chains sequenced from one sample in a study of T cell repertoires in aging, cancer and after chemotherapy. Rearranged V-D-J TRB sequences were amplified with a mixed TRB-A/B primer pool. A single record per CDR3 protein comes from TCRdb applying MiXCR to the multiplex PCR reads. This table has approximately 7,800 distinct CDR3 sequences, approximately 34% appearing once. Amplification of TCR beta used genomic DNA extracted from peripheral blood. The sample taken for sequencing was blood. The source of these receptors is a human donor in good health.

By sample share, this clonotype is medium-sized. The chain uses TRBV19 and TRBJ2-7; 15 positions match TRBD2. V was pared by 5 bases and J by 4 bases, with 6 bases of the junction left unmatched. The germline V gene has CDR1 LNHDA and CDR2 SQIVND (reference sequence). The CDR3 runs 16 residues. Here the CDR3 reads CASSSGLAGGVYEQYF. Here the CDR3 DNA reads TGTGCCAGTAGTTCAGGACTAGCGGGAGGGGTATACGAGCAGTACTTC. Using reference TRBV19 and TRBJ2-7 for the parts outside the CDR3, the full variable domain is DGGITQSPKYLFRKEGQNVTLSCEQNLNHDAMYWYRQDPGQGLRLIYYSQIVNDFQKGDIAEGYSVSREKKESFPLTVTSAQKNPTAFYLCASSSGLAGGVYEQYFGPGTRLTVT.

The rearrangement uses TRBV13 and TRBJ2-5, with D perhaps assigned TRBD1 or TRBD2 (5 bases each). Germline loops: CDR1 PRHDT, CDR2 FYEKMQ (reference sequence). The V and J ends lost 4 bases and 4 bases respectively, with 22 bases between them. The CDR3 has 17 amino acids. The CDR3 nucleotides are TGTGCCAGCAGCTGGTGGGGGAGCAGGGCTGTAGGAGAGACCCAGTACTTC. Protein: CASSWWGSRAVGETQYF.

This clonotype appeared a few times. The rearrangement joins TRBV12-3 or TRBV12-4 to TRBJ2-5; D not resolved. The CDR3 sequence is 12 residues long. The germline V and J ends were trimmed by 5 bases and 5 bases, with 9 bases remaining between them. CDR3: CASSRRPETQYF. Written as DNA, the CDR3 is TGTGCCAGCAGTCGCAGACCCGAGACCCAGTACTTC.

This clonotype was observed a handful of times. V is TRBV6-2 or TRBV6-3 and J is TRBJ2-7; 7 bases fit TRBD1. V was clipped by 6 bases and J by 8 bases; unmatched bases: 7. The CDR3 totals 12 residues. Per germline, CDR1 MNHEY and CDR2 SVGEGT. This CDR3 reads CASRGQPLKQYF. CDR3 coding DNA: TGTGCCAGCAGGGGACAGCCTCTCAAGCAGTACTTC.

This clonotype was seen only once. A much larger clone differs by one base, so this may be a read error. The chain uses TRBV5-8 and TRBJ2-7; the D gene is possibly TRBD2 (6 bases). The CDR3 extends over 16 amino acids. V shed 8 bases and J shed 3 bases, with 24 bases lying between them. Germline CDR1 SGHTS, CDR2 YDEGEE. DNA for the CDR3: TGTGCCAGAAGCCCCGGCGGGGCGGCAGGCCTCTACGAGCAGTACTTC. Protein sequence: CARSPGGAAGLYEQYF. The full variable domain, its missing parts supplied by reference TRBV5-8 and TRBJ2-7, is EAGVTQSPTHLIKTRGQQATLRCSPISGHTSVYWYQQALGLGLQFLLWYDEGEERNRGNFPPRFSGRQFPNYSSELNVNALELEDSALYLCARSPGGAAGLYEQYFGPGTRLTVT.

The chain couples TRBV6-5 to TRBJ1-1; 7 bases align to TRBD1. The trim removed 7 bases at V and 7 bases at J, leaving 3 bases unmatched. Germline CDR1 and CDR2: MNHEY and SVGAGI. This CDR3 has 11 amino acids. CDR3 loop: CASNRDSEAFF. The CDR3 DNA is TGTGCCAGCAATAGGGACAGTGAAGCTTTCTTT.

This clonotype has only a few counts. The chain employs TRBV5-1 and TRBJ2-7; TRBD1 might be the D (6 bases). CDR3 size: 16 residues. CDR1 and CDR2 from the germline V gene are SGHRS and YFSETQ. Trimming cost V 1 base and J 1 base, with 15 bases left between them. The CDR3, as DNA: TGCGCCAGCAGCTTGAAGCGCGGACAGAGTTCCTACGAGCAGTACTTC. Translating it yields CASSLKRGQSSYEQYF.

This clonotype was detected only a few times. This sequence joins TRBV5-6 and TRBJ1-6; 7 bases fit TRBD1. CDR3 size: 14 residues. V was pared by 10 bases and J by 3 bases, with 7 bases of the junction left unmatched. Per the germline V gene, CDR1 is SGHDT and CDR2 is YYEEEE. CDR3 in amino acids: CAGDRELYNSPLHF. The CDR3 DNA follows: TGTGCCGGCGACAGGGAACTCTATAATTCACCCCTCCACTTT.

A single count supports this clonotype. The chain uses TRBV6-2 or TRBV6-3 and TRBJ2-1, with D tentatively TRBD2 (5 bases). Trimming took 4 bases from V and 3 from J, leaving 22 bases between them. This CDR3 is 18 amino acids long. Germline loops: CDR1 MNHEY, CDR2 SVGEGT. CDR3 nucleotide sequence: TGTGCCAGCAGTTCGGTCCCACGACTAACCGACTTCTACAATGAGCAGTTCTTC. Its protein is CASSSVPRLTDFYNEQFF.

This clonotype was seen only a few times. This sequence joins TRBV5-5 and TRBJ2-5; the match to TRBD2 covers 12 bases. Trimming removed 0 bases from V and 4 bases from J; junction bases left unmatched: 7. This CDR3 has 17 amino acids. The germline gives CDR1 SGHKS, CDR2 YYEKEE (reference sequence). CDR3: CASSLALAGGGGETQYF. The CDR3 DNA is TGTGCCAGCAGCTTGGCGCTAGCGGGAGGGGGCGGAGAGACCCAGTACTTC.

This clonotype was detected only a few times. The rearrangement joins TRBV6-1 to TRBJ2-1, with 7 bases fitting TRBD1. The CDR3 spans 15 residues. The germline V gene has CDR1 MNHNS and CDR2 SASEGT. J gave up 6 bases and V 4 bases, and 9 bases lay outside the gene matches. The CDR3 protein is CASSARGQPFNEQFF. For the CDR3, the DNA is TGTGCCAGCAGTGCCCGGGGACAGCCTTTCAATGAGCAGTTCTTC.

This sequence joins TRBV19 and TRBJ1-1, with D perhaps matching TRBD1 (6 bases). The V end was cut by 3 bases, the J end by 5 bases, with 13 bases between. CDR3 length: 14 residues. Looked up from germline, CDR1 is LNHDA and CDR2 is SQIVND (reference sequence). The CDR3 is CASSIDRYGTEAFF. CDR3 sequence (DNA): TGTGCCAGTAGTATCGACAGGTACGGGACTGAAGCTTTCTTT.